This TCR beta chain was observed in a study of T cell responses to AZD1222 COVID-19 vaccine. Points from the study as a whole: Close to half of all spike-specific TCRs reportedly target regions of the variants that are unmutated. Donors skewed white British and female; clonal diversity was possibly underestimated.

J lost 1 base, V lost 3 bases, and 0 bases had no gene match. Looked up from germline, CDR1 is KGHSH and CDR2 is LQKENI. The CDR3 sequence is 15 residues long. As to this clone: The antigen is unknown.

TCRdb's copy holds only in-frame clones and misses some; the assay was immunoSEQ multiplex PCR. Of about 180,000 clones listed, 88% are singletons. The source was peripheral blood, collected 28 days after the second AZD1222 dose. This chain uses TRBV18 with TRBJ2-6; 7 bases line up with TRBD1. The clonotype originates from an adult who received the AZD1222 COVID-19 vaccine. The CDR3 spells CASSPTGSGANVLTF. The DNA of the CDR3 is TGTGCCAGCTCACCGACAGGGTCTGGGGCCAACGTCCTGACTTTC.